Each of the 18 T cell receptor beta chains below was sequenced from the same sample in a study of control samples from healthy donors and cancer patients. Sequencing used immunoSEQ multiplex PCR; TCRdb keeps in-frame clones, though not all of them. The sample records 60,000 to 95,000 clones, around 84% being singletons. Sequences were obtained from blood. The source of these receptors is a man aged 45-65 years in good health.

V gene TRBV7-2 combines with J gene TRBJ1-5; 7 bases align to TRBD1. V trimming: 1 base; J trimming: 0 bases; junction bases outside the gene matches: 6. CDR1 and CDR2 (germline): SGHTA, FQGNSA. CDR3 size: 17 residues. The chain's CDR3 is CASSLENRGNSNQPQHF. The CDR3 DNA reads as TGTGCCAGCAGCTTAGAAAACAGGGGAAATAGCAATCAGCCCCAGCATTTT. The entire variable domain, with the rest obtained from reference TRBV7-2 and TRBJ1-5, is as follows: GAGVSQSPSNKVTEKGKDVELRCDPISGHTALYWYRQSLGQGLEFLIYFQGNSAPDKSGLPSDRFSAERTGGSVSTLTIQRTQQEDSAVYLCASSLENRGNSNQPQHFGDGTRLSIL.

CDR3 coding DNA: TGTGCAAGTCGCCCCACAGGGGGGGCCGTCTATGGCTACACCTTC. It codes for CASRPTGGAVYGYTF. The chain is built from TRBV12-2 and TRBJ1-2; the table's D gene call, TRBD1, was not cross checked with the DNA. TRBV12-2 is a listed pseudogene. This CDR3 has 15 amino acids.

The V call is TRBV24-1, the J call TRBJ1-2; D is undetermined. The CDR3 extends over 14 amino acids. CDR1 is KGHDR and CDR2 is SFDVKD in the germline V gene. The ends were cut back, 6 bases at V and 4 bases at J, with 14 bases in the middle. The CDR3 DNA is TGTGCCACCAGTCCCGGTTACACCAGCTATGGCTACACCTTC. Translating it yields CATSPGYTSYGYTF.

The genes are TRBV4-2 and TRBJ2-2; D unclear. Trimming stripped 4 bases from V and 1 base from J, with 10 bases between. Germline V gene sequence: CDR1 LGHNA, CDR2 YNFKEQ. The CDR3 extends over 15 amino acids. In nucleotides, the CDR3 is TGTGCCAGCAGCCTAGACAACGTGAACACCGGGGAGCTGTTTTTT. This codes for CASSLDNVNTGELFF.

The chain couples TRBV7-8 to TRBJ2-7; 13 bases agree with TRBD2. The CDR3 loop spans 15 amino acids. The V gene end was trimmed by 6 bases and the J gene end by 7 bases; junction bases not matched to a gene: 9. Germline CDR1 SGHVS, CDR2 FQNEAQ. CDR3 residues: CASSPRTSGSGEQYF. The DNA for the CDR3 is TGTGCCAGCAGTCCTAGGACTAGCGGGAGCGGTGAGCAGTACTTC.

This clone has more than one count but fewer than ten. This sample includes further DNA sequences coding for the same CDR3. The J gene is TRBJ2-1, the V gene TRBV21-1; the tabulated D call, TRBD1, remains unverified against the DNA. TRBV21-1 is tagged as a pseudogene. The CDR3 sequence is 18 residues long. This CDR3 reads CASSENFRGLSSYNEQFF. The DNA of the CDR3 is TGTGCCAGCAGCGAAAATTTCAGGGGCTTGAGCTCCTACAATGAGCAGTTCTTC.

V and J are TRBV27 and TRBJ2-7; 14 nucleotides match TRBD2. From germline, CDR1 is MNHEY and CDR2 SMNVEV (reference sequence). This CDR3 has 18 amino acids. V dropped 9 bases and J dropped 2; count of bases not matched to a gene: 15. CDR3 sequence reads: CASRNGTSGSIIPYEQYF. The DNA of the CDR3 is TGTGCCAGTCGAAACGGGACTAGCGGGAGTATCATTCCCTACGAGCAGTACTTC.

CDR3 sequence: CASSFSSSGVQPQHF. The CDR3 nucleotides are TGTGCCAGTAGTTTTTCATCTTCGGGGGTTCAGCCCCAGCATTTT. The chain employs TRBV19 and TRBJ1-5; D perhaps matches TRBD1 (5 bases). Germline V CDR1 and CDR2: LNHDA, SQIVND (reference sequence). Deletions cut 5 bases from V and 6 bases from J, with 17 bases between. The CDR3 totals 15 residues.

This clone was found once. V usage is TRBV5-6 and J usage is TRBJ2-2, with TRBD1 identical over 7 bases. The CDR3 length is 17 residues. Germline assignment: CDR1 SGHDT and CDR2 YYEEEE. Trimming cost V 2 bases and J 8 bases; bases outside gene matches: 15. The CDR3 sequence is CASSLMSSTWGQGELFF. The CDR3 bases are TGTGCCAGCAGCTTAATGTCGTCGACGTGGGGACAGGGGGAGCTGTTTTTT.

The chain couples TRBV19 to TRBJ1-5, with D unclear. CDR1 LNHDA and CDR2 SQIVND come from the germline V gene (reference sequence). The CDR3 has 12 amino acids. Trimming cost V 8 bases and J 5 bases, with 10 bases left between them. Here the CDR3 DNA reads TGTGCCAGTCAGCATTGGGATCAGCCCCAGCATTTT. Protein sequence: CASQHWDQPQHF. The whole variable domain, filled in from reference TRBV19 and TRBJ1-5, reads DGGITQSPKYLFRKEGQNVTLSCEQNLNHDAMYWYRQDPGQGLRLIYYSQIVNDFQKGDIAEGYSVSREKKESFPLTVTSAQKNPTAFYLCASQHWDQPQHFGDGTRLSIL.

To note about this clone: A much larger clone sits a single nucleotide away, making a read error possible. Other nucleotide sequences in the sample specify the same CDR3. The chain employs TRBV7-8 and TRBJ2-7; unclear D gene. Trimming pared 4 bases from V and 3 bases from J, leaving 4 bases between. The V gene's germline CDR1 is SGHVS and CDR2 FQNEAQ. This CDR3 has 11 amino acids. The CDR3 nucleotides are TGTGCCAGCAGCTCCTACTACGAGCAGTACTTC. Encoded protein: CASSSYYEQYF.

V usage is TRBV30 and J usage is TRBJ2-1, with D uncertain. Germline CDR1 GTSNPN, CDR2 SVGIG (reference sequence). The CDR3 extends over 13 amino acids. V dropped 4 bases and J dropped 4 bases, with 11 bases sitting between them. The CDR3 region is CAWTRQPYNEQFF. The DNA for the CDR3 is TGTGCCTGGACCCGCCAGCCTTACAATGAGCAGTTCTTC.

The rearrangement links TRBV4-3 to TRBJ2-7; 10 positions match TRBD2. With V trimmed by 4 bases and J by 1 base, 13 bases remained unmatched. CDR3 length: 18 amino acids. Germline V gives CDR1 LGHNA, CDR2 YSLEER. The chain's CDR3 is CASSPGRGTSGISYEQYF. The CDR3 bases are TGCGCCAGCAGCCCGGGACGGGGAACTAGCGGGATTTCCTACGAGCAGTACTTC.

V and J are TRBV24-1 and TRBJ2-7; D is perhaps TRBD1 or TRBD2 (5 bases each). CDR3 length equals 13 residues. Per germline, CDR1 KGHDR and CDR2 SFDVKD. The ends were cut back, 3 bases at V and 6 bases at J, with 11 bases in the middle. The CDR3 protein is CATSDGGTFEQYF. DNA of the CDR3: TGTGCCACCAGTGATGGGGGAACGTTCGAGCAGTACTTC.

A single count supports this clone. V and J are TRBV5-1 and TRBJ2-7, with D perhaps given as TRBD1 or TRBD2 (5 bases each). The V end lost 3 bases, the J end lost 2 bases, and 12 bases lay between the germline ends. This CDR3 is built from 14 residues. Germline V gene lookup returns CDR1 SGHRS and CDR2 YFSETQ. This chain's CDR3 is CASSSPGPTYEQYF. The CDR3 nucleotides are TGCGCCAGCAGCTCTCCGGGACCGACCTACGAGCAGTACTTC.

The chain carries TRBV18 and TRBJ2-5; 9 nucleotides match TRBD2. V gave up 3 bases and J gave up 5 bases; unmatched junction bases: 4. The CDR3 totals 14 residues. Germline V CDR1 and CDR2: KGHSH, LQKENI. CDR3 sequence: CASSPLAGRETQYF. The CDR3 region has the DNA TGTGCCAGCTCACCCCTAGCGGGGCGGGAGACCCAGTACTTC.

This clone was detected a few times. The chain combines TRBV30 with TRBJ1-6; D is unresolved. The CDR3 consists of 12 residues. Trimming stripped 4 bases from V and 8 bases from J, with 9 bases between. Germline V CDR1 and CDR2: GTSNPN, SVGIG (reference sequence). CDR3: CAWTRTYSPLHF. In DNA, the CDR3 is TGTGCCTGGACCAGGACCTATTCACCCCTCCACTTT.

The V and J genes are TRBV5-1 and TRBJ2-7, with 7 bases lining up with TRBD1. J lost 1 base, V lost 4 bases, and 11 bases had no gene match. Germline lookup yields CDR1 SGHRS and CDR2 YFSETQ. The CDR3 runs to 16 residues. As DNA, the CDR3 is TGCGCCAGCAGCGGGGGATCGACAGGGCTTTCCTACGAGCAGTACTTC. Translated, it gives CASSGGSTGLSYEQYF.